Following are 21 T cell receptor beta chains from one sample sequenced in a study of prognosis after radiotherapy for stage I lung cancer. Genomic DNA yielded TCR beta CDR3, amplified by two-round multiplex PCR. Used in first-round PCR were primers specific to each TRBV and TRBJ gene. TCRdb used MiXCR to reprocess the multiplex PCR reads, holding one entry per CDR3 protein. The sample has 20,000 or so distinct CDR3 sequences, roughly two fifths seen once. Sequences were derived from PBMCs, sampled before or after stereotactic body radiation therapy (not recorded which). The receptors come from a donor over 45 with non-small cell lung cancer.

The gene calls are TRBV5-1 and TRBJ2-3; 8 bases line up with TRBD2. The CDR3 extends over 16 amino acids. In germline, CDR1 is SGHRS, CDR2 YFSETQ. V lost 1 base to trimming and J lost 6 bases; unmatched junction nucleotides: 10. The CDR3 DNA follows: TGCGCCAGCAGCTTGTCCGGGAGGGGGATTTGGGATACGCAGTATTTT. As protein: CASSLSGRGIWDTQYF.

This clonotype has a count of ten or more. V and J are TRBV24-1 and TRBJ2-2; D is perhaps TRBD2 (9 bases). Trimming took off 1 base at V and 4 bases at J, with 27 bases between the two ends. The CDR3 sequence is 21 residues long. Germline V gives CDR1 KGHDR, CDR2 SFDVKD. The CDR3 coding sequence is TGTGCCACCAGTGATTTCAGGGGGCGGCTAGCGGGAACGAGGAGCACCGGGGAGCTGTTTTTT. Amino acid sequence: CATSDFRGRLAGTRSTGELFF.

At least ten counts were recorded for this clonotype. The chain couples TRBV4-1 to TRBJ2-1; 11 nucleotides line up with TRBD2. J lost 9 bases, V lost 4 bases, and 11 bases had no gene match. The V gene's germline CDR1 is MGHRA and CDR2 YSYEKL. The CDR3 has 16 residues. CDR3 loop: CASSPTVLAGVVEQFF. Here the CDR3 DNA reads TGCGCCAGCAGCCCGACAGTACTAGCGGGAGTTGTTGAGCAGTTCTTC.

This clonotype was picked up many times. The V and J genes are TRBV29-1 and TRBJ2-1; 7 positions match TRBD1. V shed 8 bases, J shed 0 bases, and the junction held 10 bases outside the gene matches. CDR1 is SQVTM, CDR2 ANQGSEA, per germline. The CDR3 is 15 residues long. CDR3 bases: TGCAGCACCCCCGGGACAGCCTTCTCCTACAATGAGCAGTTCTTC. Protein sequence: CSTPGTAFSYNEQFF.

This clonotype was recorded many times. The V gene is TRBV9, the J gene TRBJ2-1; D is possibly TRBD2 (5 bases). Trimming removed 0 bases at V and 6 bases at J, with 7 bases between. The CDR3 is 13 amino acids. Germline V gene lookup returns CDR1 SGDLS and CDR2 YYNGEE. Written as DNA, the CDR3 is TGTGCCAGCAGCGTAGGAGGGCTCAATGAGCAGTTCTTC. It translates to CASSVGGLNEQFF.

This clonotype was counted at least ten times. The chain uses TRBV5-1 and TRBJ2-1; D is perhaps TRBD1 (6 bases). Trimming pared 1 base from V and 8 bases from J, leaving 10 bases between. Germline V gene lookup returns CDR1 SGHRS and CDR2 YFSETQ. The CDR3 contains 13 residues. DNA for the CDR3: TGCGCCAGCAGCTTGCAGGGGCTCGATGAGCAGTTCTTC. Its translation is CASSLQGLDEQFF.

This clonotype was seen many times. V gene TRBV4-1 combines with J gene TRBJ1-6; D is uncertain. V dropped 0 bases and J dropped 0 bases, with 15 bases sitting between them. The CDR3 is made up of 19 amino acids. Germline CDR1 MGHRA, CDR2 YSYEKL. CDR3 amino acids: CASSQEDKITSSYNSPLHF. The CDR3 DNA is TGCGCCAGCAGCCAAGAAGACAAGATAACGAGCTCCTATAATTCACCCCTCCACTTT.

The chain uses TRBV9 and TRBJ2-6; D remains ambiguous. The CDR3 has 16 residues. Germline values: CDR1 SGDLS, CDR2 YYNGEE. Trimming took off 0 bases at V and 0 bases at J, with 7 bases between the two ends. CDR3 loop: CASSVESSSGANVLTF. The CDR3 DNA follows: TGTGCCAGCAGCGTAGAGTCCTCCTCTGGGGCCAACGTCCTGACTTTC.

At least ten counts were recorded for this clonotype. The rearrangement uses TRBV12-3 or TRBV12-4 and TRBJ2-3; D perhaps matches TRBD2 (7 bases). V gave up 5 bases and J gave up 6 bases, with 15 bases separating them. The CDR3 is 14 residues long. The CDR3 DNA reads TGTGCCAGCAGTACCGTCGGGGGGCGGGATACGCAGTATTTT. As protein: CASSTVGGRDTQYF.

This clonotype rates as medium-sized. The CDR3 coding sequence is TGCGCCAGCAGCTTTACAAGTGAGCAGTTCTTC. As protein: CASSFTSEQFF. The chain links TRBV5-1 to TRBJ2-1; D remains unclear. V was pared by 2 bases and J by 9 bases, with 6 bases between. This CDR3 spans 11 amino acids. CDR1 is SGHRS and CDR2 is YFSETQ in the germline V gene.

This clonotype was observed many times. CDR3 bases: TGTGCCAGCAGTCTCGAGAGGGGATCAGATACGCAGTATTTT. Its translation is CASSLERGSDTQYF. The chain employs TRBV6-1 and TRBJ2-3, with D possibly called TRBD1 or TRBD2 (5 bases each). The V end lost 5 bases, the J end lost 4 bases, and 13 bases lay between the germline ends. CDR3 length: 14 residues. Germline V gene lookup returns CDR1 MNHNS and CDR2 SASEGT.

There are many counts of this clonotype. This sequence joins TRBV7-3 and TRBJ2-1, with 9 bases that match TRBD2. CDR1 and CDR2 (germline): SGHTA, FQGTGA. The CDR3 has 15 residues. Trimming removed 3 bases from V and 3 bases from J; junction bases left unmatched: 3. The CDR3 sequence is CASSFSGSSYNEQFF. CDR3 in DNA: TGTGCCAGCAGCTTTAGCGGGAGTAGCTACAATGAGCAGTTCTTC.

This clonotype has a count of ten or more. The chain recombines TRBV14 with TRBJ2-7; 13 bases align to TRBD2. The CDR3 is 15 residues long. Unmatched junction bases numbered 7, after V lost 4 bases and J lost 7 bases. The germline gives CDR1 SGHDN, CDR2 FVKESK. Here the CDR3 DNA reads TGTGCCAGCAGCCTCGGACTAGCGGGAGTTGAAGAGCAGTACTTC. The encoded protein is CASSLGLAGVEEQYF.

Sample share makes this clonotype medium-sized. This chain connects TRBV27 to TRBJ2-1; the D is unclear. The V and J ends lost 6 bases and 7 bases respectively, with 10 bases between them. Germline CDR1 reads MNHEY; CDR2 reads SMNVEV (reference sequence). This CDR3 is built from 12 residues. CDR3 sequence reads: CASRGIPNEQFF. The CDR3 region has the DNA TGTGCCAGCAGGGGGATCCCAAATGAGCAGTTCTTC.

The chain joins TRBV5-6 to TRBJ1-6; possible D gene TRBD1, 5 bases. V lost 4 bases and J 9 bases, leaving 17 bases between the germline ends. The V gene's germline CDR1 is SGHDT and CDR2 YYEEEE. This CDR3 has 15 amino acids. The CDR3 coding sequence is TGTGCCAGCAGCGAACTTTCAGGGTCGGGTTCACCCCTCCACTTT. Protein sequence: CASSELSGSGSPLHF.

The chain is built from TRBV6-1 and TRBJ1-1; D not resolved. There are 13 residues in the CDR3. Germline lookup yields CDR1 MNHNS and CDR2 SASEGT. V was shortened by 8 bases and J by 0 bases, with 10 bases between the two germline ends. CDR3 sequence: CASGTYMNTEAFF. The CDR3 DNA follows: TGTGCCAGCGGTACATACATGAACACTGAAGCTTTCTTT.

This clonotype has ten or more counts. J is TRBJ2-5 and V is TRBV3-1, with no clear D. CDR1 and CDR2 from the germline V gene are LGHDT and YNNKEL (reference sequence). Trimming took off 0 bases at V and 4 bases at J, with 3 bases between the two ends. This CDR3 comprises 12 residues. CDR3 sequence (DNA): TGTGCCAGCAGCCAAGATTTAGAGACCCAGTACTTC. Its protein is CASSQDLETQYF.

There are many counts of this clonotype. The CDR3 sequence is CASSLVGGRETQYF. CDR3 in DNA: TGTGCCAGCAGTTTAGTTGGGGGGAGAGAGACCCAGTACTTC. This chain joins TRBV28 and TRBJ2-5; tentative D call: TRBD2 (6 bases). Trimming left V 2 bases short and J 4 bases short, with 11 bases between. Germline V lookup: CDR1 MDHEN, CDR2 SYDVKM. The CDR3 length is 14 residues.

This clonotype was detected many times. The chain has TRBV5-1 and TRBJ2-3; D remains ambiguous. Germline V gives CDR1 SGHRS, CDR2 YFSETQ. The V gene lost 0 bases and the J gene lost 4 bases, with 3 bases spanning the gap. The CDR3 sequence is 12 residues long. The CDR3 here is CASSLAADTQYF. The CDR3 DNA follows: TGCGCCAGCAGCTTGGCGGCAGATACGCAGTATTTT.

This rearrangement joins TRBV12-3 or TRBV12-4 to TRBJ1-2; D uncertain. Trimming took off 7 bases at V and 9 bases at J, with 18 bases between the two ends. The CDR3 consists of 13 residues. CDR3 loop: CASTLNMPTCYTF. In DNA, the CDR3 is TGTGCCAGCACCCTGAACATGCCCACTTGCTACACCTTC.

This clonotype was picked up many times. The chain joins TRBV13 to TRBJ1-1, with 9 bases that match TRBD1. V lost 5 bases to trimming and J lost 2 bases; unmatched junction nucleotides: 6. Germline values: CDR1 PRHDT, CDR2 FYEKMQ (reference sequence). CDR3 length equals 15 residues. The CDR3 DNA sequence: TGTGCCAGCAGCCCTAGACAGGGGGTAAACACTGAAGCTTTCTTT. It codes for CASSPRQGVNTEAFF.